Sequencing of this T cell receptor (beta chain) was carried out in a study of cytomegalovirus exposure and HLA in healthy donors. Study overall: The approximately 100 million unique TCR beta sequences, from around 200 million T cells, were found by an earlier analysis. Findings of the study overall: According to reports, the classifier identified cytomegalovirus status with high specificity and sensitivity. Judged likely to be a sequencing artifact was a cluster of highly shared sequence variants. As a later analysis showed, a missense DCLRE1C variant was linked to trimming of TCR beta V- and J-genes.

This clone was recorded only once. Its target is unknown. Both 60 Vbeta primers and 13 Jbeta primers went into the PCR. The repertoire was sequenced with immunoSEQ multiplex PCR; TCRdb's copy has only in-frame clones and lacks some. Counted here are over 250,000 clones, more than 80% occurring once; the ten biggest clones make up roughly 4%. The receptor was derived from a man between 40 and 49 years old in good health and CMV-seropositive. Material: PBMCs.

In DNA form, the CDR3 reads TGTGCCAGTAGTACGTTGACAGGGGGTAGTCAGCCCCAGCATTTT. Translation: CASSTLTGGSQPQHF. The chain recombines TRBV19 with TRBJ1-5; TRBD1 matches 9 bases. Unmatched junction bases numbered 7, after V lost 4 bases and J lost 6 bases. The CDR3 is 15 residues long. Per germline, CDR1 LNHDA and CDR2 SQIVND (reference sequence).